The TCR beta chain under discussion was sequenced for a study of molecular identifiers for immune sequencing clone quantification. Findings and limits, study-wide: A single cell's spiked Jurkat TCR RNA was reportedly detectable among more than 950,000 naive cells.

This clonotype was counted a few times. Its matching antigen is unknown. TCRdb ran MiXCR on the PCR reads and lists one entry per CDR3 protein. The table lists around 460,000 distinct CDR3 sequences, under 30% of them singletons. V dropped 5 bases and J dropped 4 bases, with 15 bases sitting between them. The CDR3 is 14 amino acids. Looked up from germline, CDR1 is SEHNR and CDR2 is FQNEAQ (reference sequence). V usage is TRBV7-9 and J usage is TRBJ2-7, with D unresolved. The sample taken for sequencing was naive CD8+ T cells from blood, with Jurkat cell RNA spiked in. Subset denoted: FACS-sorted CD8+CD4-CCR7+CD45RA+ naive T cells. The clonotype was recovered from a human donor in good health. Some libraries in this study had Jurkat cell RNA spiked in. This chain's CDR3 is CASSDSTGRYEQYF. CDR3 DNA: TGTGCCAGCAGCGATTCGACCGGTAGATACGAGCAGTACTTC.